These 15 T cell receptor beta chains originate from one sample sequenced in a study of siplizumab effects on memory and regulatory T cells. Using immunoSEQ multiplex PCR, the repertoire was profiled, and TCRdb retains in-frame clones only, with some absent. The table lists approximately 90,000 clones, 85% to 95% of them singletons. Sequencing was done on a sample of non-Treg CD4+ T cells sorted from blood. Receptor source: a human donor in good health.

The V call is TRBV18, the J call TRBJ2-7; D not certain. This CDR3 is built from 11 residues. CDR1 is KGHSH, CDR2 LQKENI, per germline. V was clipped by 2 bases and J by 11 bases, with 10 bases between them. The CDR3 region is CASSPGKLEYF. DNA of the CDR3: TGTGCCAGCTCACCAGGGAAGTTGGAGTACTTC. The full variable domain, its missing parts supplied by reference TRBV18 and TRBJ2-7, is NAGVMQNPRHLVRRRGQEARLRCSPMKGHSHVYWYRQLPEEGLKFMVYLQKENIIDESGMPKERFSAEFPKEGPSILRIQQVVRGDSAAYFCASSPGKLEYFGPGTRLTVT.

The chain links TRBV7-2 to TRBJ2-7, with 11 bases that match TRBD2. The J segment lost 3 bases and the V segment lost 1 base, leaving 8 bases of the junction unmatched. This CDR3 has 17 residues. The germline V gene has CDR1 SGHTA and CDR2 FQGNSA. CDR3 nucleotide sequence: TGTGCCAGCAGCTTAGGAGGTAAGGGACTAGCGGACTACGAGCAGTACTTC. Translating it yields CASSLGGKGLADYEQYF. Full variable domain (outside the CDR3, taken from reference TRBV7-2 and TRBJ2-7): GAGVSQSPSNKVTEKGKDVELRCDPISGHTALYWYRQSLGQGLEFLIYFQGNSAPDKSGLPSDRFSAERTGGSVSTLTIQRTQQEDSAVYLCASSLGGKGLADYEQYFGPGTRLTVT.

This rearrangement joins TRBV19 to TRBJ1-3, with D unclear. Germline V gene data show CDR1 as LNHDA and CDR2 as SQIVND (reference sequence). The CDR3 is 13 amino acids. V was shortened by 7 bases and J by 1 base, with 8 bases between the two germline ends. This CDR3 reads CASTSLSGNTIYF. In DNA form, the CDR3 reads TGTGCCAGTACGAGCCTTTCTGGAAACACCATATATTTT.

The V gene is TRBV9, the J gene TRBJ2-1, with TRBD2 identical over 7 bases. This CDR3 comprises 16 residues. Trimming removed 0 bases from V and 2 bases from J; junction bases left unmatched: 5. CDR1 SGDLS and CDR2 YYNGEE come from the germline V gene. The CDR3 spells CASSVGGGSTYNEQFF. The CDR3 coding sequence is TGTGCCAGCAGCGTAGGCGGCGGGAGCACCTACAATGAGCAGTTCTTC.

J is TRBJ2-2 and V is TRBV2; 8 bases fit TRBD2. The CDR3 is 15 amino acids. CDR1 is SNHLY and CDR2 is FYNNEI in the germline V gene. V dropped 4 bases and J dropped 7; count of bases not matched to a gene: 8. CDR3 sequence: CASSGDSGMIGELFF. The CDR3 DNA reads as TGTGCCAGCAGTGGGGATAGCGGGATGATCGGGGAGCTGTTTTTT.

J is TRBJ2-3 and V is TRBV4-1; 8 bases are a match to TRBD2. J was trimmed by 2 bases and V by 0 bases; bases with no gene match: 7. This CDR3 has 17 residues. The germline gives CDR1 MGHRA, CDR2 YSYEKL. The CDR3 reads CASSQEGRGGLTDTQYF. As DNA, the CDR3 is TGCGCCAGCAGCCAAGAGGGACGCGGGGGGCTCACAGATACGCAGTATTTT.

The V call is TRBV6-5, the J call TRBJ1-6, with 9 bases matching TRBD1. The CDR3 runs to 14 residues. The V gene end was trimmed by 7 bases and the J gene end by 7 bases; junction bases not matched to a gene: 5. Germline CDR1 MNHEY, CDR2 SVGAGI. CDR3 coding DNA: TGTGCCAGCACTATCGGGACAGGGAATTCACCCCTCCACTTT. Its protein product is CASTIGTGNSPLHF.

This chain uses TRBV30 with TRBJ1-4, with 9 bases that match TRBD1. Germline trimming cut 0 bases from V and 0 bases from J; bases unmatched to any gene: 8. The CDR3 is 18 residues long. Germline CDR1 and CDR2: GTSNPN and SVGIG (reference sequence). The CDR3 bases are TGTGCCTGGAGTGTAGGGACAGGGCGACTTGCAACTAATGAAAAACTGTTTTTT. Translating gives CAWSVGTGRLATNEKLFF.

This clone has a single count. The chain is built from TRBV5-5 and TRBJ1-1; D is unresolved. The CDR3 extends over 14 amino acids. V was shortened by 0 bases and J by 1 base, with 7 bases between the two germline ends. Germline loops: CDR1 SGHKS, CDR2 YYEKEE (reference sequence). This CDR3 is CASSLAGWNTEAFF. The CDR3 DNA reads TGTGCCAGCAGCTTGGCCGGCTGGAACACTGAAGCTTTCTTT.

The chain carries TRBV30 and TRBJ2-7; 7 bases are a match to TRBD2. CDR1 and CDR2 (germline): GTSNPN, SVGIG (reference sequence). Unmatched junction bases numbered 5, after V lost 2 bases and J lost 1 base. The CDR3 covers 14 residues. The CDR3 loop is CAWSRGGGSYEQYF. For the CDR3, the DNA is TGTGCCTGGAGTCGCGGGGGAGGTTCCTACGAGCAGTACTTC.

The chain combines TRBV6-5 with TRBJ2-7; D is unresolved. Germline lookup yields CDR1 MNHEY and CDR2 SVGAGI. Trimming shortened V by 5 bases and J by 3 bases, and 5 bases separated the two germline ends. This CDR3 has 11 residues. DNA for the CDR3: TGTGCCAGCAGTAACCACTACGAGCAGTACTTC. Its protein is CASSNHYEQYF.

CDR3 in DNA: TGTGCCGTTAATAACGGGCGAAAAGATACGCAGTATTTT. As protein: CAVNNGRKDTQYF. This chain joins TRBV19 and TRBJ2-3, with D unresolved. The V gene's germline CDR1 is LNHDA and CDR2 SQIVND (reference sequence). V was trimmed by 11 bases and J by 5 bases, leaving 17 bases between them. The CDR3 has 13 amino acids.

This clone was recorded a few times. This sequence joins TRBV7-9 and TRBJ2-7; D is tentatively TRBD1 or TRBD2 (6 bases each). The CDR3 is 15 amino acids. V lost 4 bases and J lost 6, with 19 bases in between. Germline CDR1 SEHNR, CDR2 FQNEAQ (reference sequence). The CDR3 sequence: CASSSLSEGDFEQYF. For the CDR3, the DNA is TGTGCCAGCAGCTCCTTATCGGAGGGGGACTTCGAGCAGTACTTC.

The V call is TRBV6-1, the J call TRBJ2-5; D could derive from TRBD1 or TRBD2 (5 bases each). The germline V gene has CDR1 MNHNS and CDR2 SASEGT. This CDR3 has 14 residues. V dropped 0 bases and J dropped 5 bases, with 10 bases sitting between them. The DNA of the CDR3 is TGTGCCAGCAGTGAAGCGTGGGGGACGGAGACCCAGTACTTC. Translating it yields CASSEAWGTETQYF.

The V call is TRBV25-1, the J call TRBJ1-2; no clear D gene. Germline V lookup: CDR1 MGHDK, CDR2 SYGVNS. The CDR3 is 13 amino acids. With 6 bases removed from V and 5 bases from J, the gap between germline ends came to 13 bases. This CDR3 is CASSPDGIYGYTF. The CDR3 DNA is TGTGCCAGCAGCCCAGACGGCATATATGGCTACACCTTC.